The rows below give T cell receptor beta chains drawn from one sample of a study of T cells in tuberculosis. The table came from immunoSEQ multiplex PCR; TCRdb's copy has only in-frame clones and leaves some out. The sample lists 61,000 or so clones, 81% occurring once. What was sequenced was CD1b-GMM tetramer-negative cells sorted from PBMCs. The receptors originated from an adult woman with latent tuberculosis. Each CDR3 is given with its conserved first and last residue. Fields, in order: D gene, V gene, clone size, J gene, CDR3 protein, CDR3 DNA. The D gene is left open where the match is weak. Some rows mark clone size as missing; the rest say once, few, many or name a class of expanded clone.

d_gene: TRBD1
v_gene: TRBV27
abundance: once
j_gene: TRBJ1-4
CDR3aa: CASSFAGGDYEKLFF
CDR3nt: TGTGCCAGCAGTTTTGCAGGGGGCGATTATGAAAAACTGTTTTTT

d_gene: -
v_gene: TRBV28
abundance: -
j_gene: TRBJ1-4
CDR3aa: CASSPRGDEKLFF
CDR3nt: TGTGCCAGCAGCCCGCGGGGTGACGAAAAACTGTTTTTT

d_gene: -
v_gene: TRBV28
abundance: -
j_gene: TRBJ1-5
CDR3aa: CASSKAQGRSNQPQHF
CDR3nt: TGTGCCAGCAGCAAAGCCCAGGGTAGGAGCAATCAGCCCCAGCATTTT

d_gene: -
v_gene: TRBV7-2
abundance: -
j_gene: TRBJ1-1
CDR3aa: CASSLVGQNTEAFF
CDR3nt: TGTGCCAGCAGCTTAGTAGGACAGAACACTGAAGCTTTCTTT

d_gene: -
v_gene: TRBV27
abundance: -
j_gene: TRBJ2-1
CDR3aa: CASSLASPGYEQFF
CDR3nt: TGTGCCAGCAGTTTAGCTTCCCCAGGGTATGAGCAGTTCTTC

d_gene: -
v_gene: TRBV2
abundance: -
j_gene: TRBJ2-7
CDR3aa: CASSANTGNEQYF
CDR3nt: TGTGCCAGCAGTGCTAATACAGGGAACGAGCAGTACTTC

d_gene: -
v_gene: TRBV27
abundance: -
j_gene: TRBJ2-7
CDR3aa: CASSLGTSREQYF
CDR3nt: TGTGCCAGCAGTTTAGGGACATCGCGTGAGCAGTACTTC

d_gene: -
v_gene: TRBV27
abundance: -
j_gene: TRBJ1-6
CDR3aa: CASSLSTGTNSPLHF
CDR3nt: TGTGCCAGCAGTTTATCCACAGGGACCAATTCACCCCTCCACTTT

d_gene: TRBD2
v_gene: TRBV30
abundance: -
j_gene: TRBJ2-7
CDR3aa: CAWSVASGGYEQYF
CDR3nt: TGTGCCTGGAGTGTAGCTAGCGGGGGCTACGAGCAGTACTTC

d_gene: TRBD2
v_gene: TRBV6-1
abundance: -
j_gene: TRBJ2-7
CDR3aa: CASSGTSNPSYEQYF
CDR3nt: TGTGCCAGCAGTGGGACTAGTAACCCCTCCTACGAGCAGTACTTC

d_gene: TRBD2
v_gene: TRBV13
abundance: -
j_gene: TRBJ2-5
CDR3aa: CASSLRTSAQETQYF
CDR3nt: TGTGCCAGCAGCTTAAGGACTAGCGCACAAGAGACCCAGTACTTC

d_gene: -
v_gene: TRBV5-5
abundance: -
j_gene: TRBJ2-5
CDR3aa: CASSSDLKGGETQYF
CDR3nt: TGTGCCAGCAGCTCCGACCTTAAAGGAGGGGAGACCCAGTACTTC

d_gene: TRBD1
v_gene: TRBV5-1
abundance: once
j_gene: TRBJ1-1
CDR3aa: CAGTGSTEAFF
CDR3nt: TGCGCCGGGACAGGGAGCACTGAAGCTTTCTTT

d_gene: TRBD1
v_gene: TRBV28
abundance: -
j_gene: TRBJ1-3
CDR3aa: CASSLSNRGGNTIYF
CDR3nt: TGTGCCAGCAGTTTATCGAACAGGGGCGGAAACACCATATATTTT

d_gene: -
v_gene: TRBV9
abundance: -
j_gene: TRBJ1-4
CDR3aa: CASSPTRGWNEKLFF
CDR3nt: TGTGCCAGCAGCCCTACACGGGGGTGGAATGAAAAACTGTTTTTT

d_gene: TRBD2
v_gene: TRBV2
abundance: -
j_gene: TRBJ2-5
CDR3aa: CASSGTSGKETQYF
CDR3nt: TGTGCCAGCAGTGGGACTAGCGGGAAAGAGACCCAGTACTTC

d_gene: -
v_gene: TRBV18
abundance: -
j_gene: TRBJ1-2
CDR3aa: CASSQSLTDGYTF
CDR3nt: TGTGCCAGCTCTCAATCCTTAACGGATGGCTACACCTTC

d_gene: TRBD1
v_gene: TRBV4-1
abundance: -
j_gene: TRBJ1-1
CDR3aa: CASSQDNPDRGLNTEAFF
CDR3nt: TGCGCCAGCAGCCAAGATAACCCGGACAGGGGTCTAAACACTGAAGCTTTCTTT

d_gene: -
v_gene: TRBV28
abundance: -
j_gene: TRBJ2-2
CDR3aa: CASSLVLLGVGELFF
CDR3nt: TGTGCCAGCAGTTTAGTGTTGCTGGGAGTCGGGGAGCTGTTTTTT

d_gene: -
v_gene: TRBV15
abundance: -
j_gene: TRBJ1-1
CDR3aa: CATSFTQGTEAFF
CDR3nt: TGTGCCACCAGCTTTACCCAGGGGACTGAAGCTTTCTTT

d_gene: TRBD1
v_gene: TRBV5-1
abundance: -
j_gene: TRBJ2-2
CDR3aa: CASSPPTGGTGELFF
CDR3nt: TGCGCCAGCAGTCCACCTACAGGGGGCACCGGGGAGCTGTTTTTT

d_gene: -
v_gene: TRBV28
abundance: -
j_gene: TRBJ1-5
CDR3aa: CASSRQGPYQPQHF
CDR3nt: TGTGCCAGCAGCCGGCAGGGGCCTTATCAGCCCCAGCATTTT

d_gene: TRBD1
v_gene: TRBV7-9
abundance: -
j_gene: TRBJ1-3
CDR3aa: CASSYGKGGTSGNTIYF
CDR3nt: TGTGCCAGCAGTTATGGTAAAGGGGGCACGTCTGGAAACACCATATATTTT

d_gene: -
v_gene: TRBV11-1
abundance: -
j_gene: TRBJ1-1
CDR3aa: CASSFSQVGTEAFF
CDR3nt: TGTGCCAGCAGCTTCTCCCAGGTGGGCACTGAAGCTTTCTTT

d_gene: -
v_gene: TRBV5-4
abundance: -
j_gene: TRBJ2-7
CDR3aa: CASRQYGREKNEQYF
CDR3nt: TGTGCCAGCAGACAATATGGCCGGGAAAAAAACGAGCAGTACTTC

d_gene: -
v_gene: TRBV2
abundance: few
j_gene: TRBJ2-7
CDR3aa: CASGLIYEQYF
CDR3nt: TGTGCCAGCGGACTAATCTACGAGCAGTACTTC

d_gene: -
v_gene: TRBV7-6
abundance: -
j_gene: TRBJ2-2
CDR3aa: CASSPVAGELFF
CDR3nt: TGTGCCAGCAGCCCGGTCGCCGGGGAGCTGTTTTTT

d_gene: TRBD2
v_gene: TRBV14
abundance: -
j_gene: TRBJ2-2
CDR3aa: CASSPLRERGATRGTGELFF
CDR3nt: TGTGCCAGCAGCCCTCTTAGGGAGCGGGGGGCAACTCGAGGGACCGGGGAGCTGTTTTTT

d_gene: -
v_gene: TRBV30
abundance: -
j_gene: TRBJ1-4
CDR3aa: CAWSAGEGRGEKLFF
CDR3nt: TGTGCCTGGAGTGCGGGGGAGGGGCGCGGTGAAAAACTGTTTTTT

d_gene: TRBD2
v_gene: TRBV19
abundance: -
j_gene: TRBJ2-1
CDR3aa: CASSIGVRTSGSHEQFF
CDR3nt: TGTGCCAGTAGTATAGGGGTTCGGACTAGCGGGAGCCATGAGCAGTTCTTC

d_gene: -
v_gene: TRBV6-6
abundance: -
j_gene: TRBJ1-2
CDR3aa: CAGQEDGYTF
CDR3nt: TGTGCCGGTCAAGAGGATGGCTACACCTTC

d_gene: -
v_gene: TRBV2
abundance: few
j_gene: TRBJ2-7
CDR3aa: CASIRGYEQYF
CDR3nt: TGTGCCAGCATTCGGGGCTACGAGCAGTACTTC

d_gene: -
v_gene: TRBV5-6
abundance: once
j_gene: TRBJ2-1
CDR3aa: CASSLQQGWNEQFF
CDR3nt: TGTGCCAGCAGCTTGCAACAGGGCTGGAATGAGCAGTTCTTC

d_gene: TRBD2
v_gene: TRBV2
abundance: -
j_gene: TRBJ2-3
CDR3aa: CASKLGGGSDTQYF
CDR3nt: TGTGCCAGCAAGTTAGGCGGGGGATCAGATACGCAGTATTTT

d_gene: -
v_gene: TRBV29-1
abundance: -
j_gene: TRBJ1-1
CDR3aa: CSVGGGGNTEAFF
CDR3nt: TGCAGCGTCGGGGGAGGGGGGAACACTGAAGCTTTCTTT

d_gene: TRBD1
v_gene: TRBV28
abundance: -
j_gene: TRBJ1-5
CDR3aa: CASSSRTGRQPQHF
CDR3nt: TGTGCCAGCAGTTCCCGGACAGGGAGGCAGCCCCAGCATTTT

d_gene: TRBD2
v_gene: TRBV7-8
abundance: -
j_gene: TRBJ2-2
CDR3aa: CASSLKRGFTGELFF
CDR3nt: TGTGCCAGCAGCTTAAAGCGGGGATTCACCGGGGAGCTGTTTTTT

d_gene: -
v_gene: TRBV19
abundance: few
j_gene: TRBJ2-2
CDR3aa: CASSIDRVSGELFF
CDR3nt: TGTGCCAGTAGTATAGATCGGGTTTCCGGGGAGCTGTTTTTT

d_gene: TRBD1
v_gene: TRBV5-1
abundance: -
j_gene: TRBJ1-1
CDR3aa: CASSSGTGWNTEAFF
CDR3nt: TGCGCCAGCAGCTCGGGGACAGGGTGGAACACTGAAGCTTTCTTT

d_gene: TRBD1
v_gene: TRBV29-1
abundance: few
j_gene: TRBJ2-1
CDR3aa: CSVEGQGARNEQFF
CDR3nt: TGCAGCGTTGAGGGACAGGGGGCGAGGAATGAGCAGTTCTTC

d_gene: -
v_gene: TRBV9
abundance: -
j_gene: TRBJ1-2
CDR3aa: CASSAGQDYGYTF
CDR3nt: TGTGCCAGCAGCGCCGGCCAGGACTATGGCTACACCTTC

d_gene: TRBD1
v_gene: TRBV5-4
abundance: -
j_gene: TRBJ2-7
CDR3aa: CASSFDRGHEQYF
CDR3nt: TGTGCCAGCAGTTTTGACAGGGGCCACGAGCAGTACTTC

d_gene: TRBD1
v_gene: TRBV7-9
abundance: -
j_gene: TRBJ1-1
CDR3aa: CASSQRTGDTEAFF
CDR3nt: TGTGCCAGCAGCCAACGGACAGGGGACACTGAAGCTTTCTTT

d_gene: -
v_gene: TRBV28
abundance: -
j_gene: TRBJ2-1
CDR3aa: CASSPGEVEQFF
CDR3nt: TGTGCCAGCAGCCCCGGGGAAGTTGAGCAGTTCTTC

d_gene: TRBD1
v_gene: TRBV10-3
abundance: -
j_gene: TRBJ2-7
CDR3aa: CAIRQTGSSYEQYF
CDR3nt: TGTGCCATCAGACAGACAGGGAGCTCCTACGAGCAGTACTTC

d_gene: TRBD2
v_gene: TRBV5-1
abundance: once
j_gene: TRBJ2-3
CDR3aa: CASSSLRGGRGTDTQYF
CDR3nt: TGCGCCAGCAGCTCCTTACGAGGCGGGAGAGGCACAGATACGCAGTATTTT

d_gene: TRBD2
v_gene: TRBV5-6
abundance: once
j_gene: TRBJ2-1
CDR3aa: CASSLTSGSPRGFF
CDR3nt: TGTGCCAGCAGCCTGACTAGCGGGAGCCCAAGGGGGTTCTTC

d_gene: TRBD1
v_gene: TRBV6-6
abundance: few
j_gene: TRBJ1-5
CDR3aa: CASRQGPSNQPQHF
CDR3nt: TGTGCCAGCCGACAGGGACCTAGCAATCAGCCCCAGCATTTT

d_gene: -
v_gene: TRBV5-5
abundance: -
j_gene: TRBJ1-5
CDR3aa: CASSLEIGGVGNNQPQHF
CDR3nt: TGTGCCAGCAGCTTGGAAATTGGAGGGGTGGGAAACAATCAGCCCCAGCATTTT

d_gene: -
v_gene: TRBV18
abundance: -
j_gene: TRBJ2-7
CDR3aa: CASSPRGSSYEQYF
CDR3nt: TGTGCCAGCTCACCTAGGGGGAGCTCCTACGAGCAGTACTTC

d_gene: -
v_gene: TRBV7-9
abundance: -
j_gene: TRBJ1-5
CDR3aa: CASSSGSLNSNQPQHF
CDR3nt: TGTGCCAGCAGCTCCGGGTCCCTCAATAGCAATCAGCCCCAGCATTTT

d_gene: -
v_gene: TRBV15
abundance: -
j_gene: TRBJ2-1
CDR3aa: CATSRAPPVNEQFF
CDR3nt: TGTGCCACCAGCAGAGCCCCCCCCGTCAATGAGCAGTTCTTC

d_gene: TRBD2
v_gene: TRBV10-2
abundance: once
j_gene: TRBJ2-1
CDR3aa: CASSDPASGRRNEQFF
CDR3nt: TGCGCCAGCAGTGACCCCGCTAGCGGGAGAAGGAATGAGCAGTTCTTC

d_gene: -
v_gene: TRBV10-3
abundance: few
j_gene: TRBJ1-3
CDR3aa: CAISDAVSSGNTIYF
CDR3nt: TGTGCCATCAGTGATGCAGTAAGCTCTGGAAACACCATATATTTT

d_gene: TRBD1
v_gene: TRBV7-2
abundance: -
j_gene: TRBJ1-6
CDR3aa: CASSGSGQVNSPLHF
CDR3nt: TGTGCCAGCAGCGGCTCGGGACAGGTGAATTCACCCCTCCACTTT

d_gene: -
v_gene: TRBV6-1
abundance: -
j_gene: TRBJ1-5
CDR3aa: CASSDLGGAFSNQPQHF
CDR3nt: TGTGCCAGCAGTGACCTCGGAGGGGCGTTTAGCAATCAGCCCCAGCATTTT

d_gene: -
v_gene: TRBV7-2
abundance: -
j_gene: TRBJ2-3
CDR3aa: CASSSRALEGTDTQYF
CDR3nt: TGTGCCAGCAGCTCCCGGGCCCTCGAGGGAACAGATACGCAGTATTTT

d_gene: TRBD1
v_gene: TRBV6-1
abundance: -
j_gene: TRBJ1-4
CDR3aa: CASSERTGGGGEKLFF
CDR3nt: TGTGCCAGCAGTGAAAGAACAGGGGGGGGAGGAGAAAAACTGTTTTTT

d_gene: -
v_gene: TRBV18
abundance: -
j_gene: TRBJ2-5
CDR3aa: CASSPASRFKEQYF
CDR3nt: TGTGCCAGCTCACCGGCTAGCCGTTTTAAAGAGCAGTACTTC